The 23 T cell receptor beta chains below were found in one sample sequenced in a study of CD8 T cells in Susac syndrome. Reverse transcription of roughly 0.5 to 1 ug RNA was carried out with random hexamers. Via MiXCR, TCRdb re-called the immunoSEQ multiplex PCR reads, giving one row per CDR3 protein. The repertoire holds about 180,000 distinct CDR3 sequences, with 90% to 95% as singletons. What was sequenced was CD4+ T cells from PBMCs. These receptors originate from a human donor with Susac syndrome.

J is TRBJ2-1 and V is TRBV12-3 or TRBV12-4; 11 bases map to TRBD2. The CDR3 runs to 14 residues. V trimming: 5 bases; J trimming: 5 bases; junction bases outside the gene matches: 2. CDR3 DNA: TGTGCCAGCAGTAAGGGACTAGCGGACAATGAGCAGTTCTTC. Amino acid sequence: CASSKGLADNEQFF.

This chain joins TRBV7-2 and TRBJ1-2, with TRBD1 matching 9 bases. V shed 5 bases, J shed 8 bases, and the junction held 9 bases outside the gene matches. The CDR3 has 14 amino acids. Per the germline V gene, CDR1 is SGHTA and CDR2 is FQGNSA. The CDR3 here is CASSPRGQGNGYTF. CDR3 sequence (DNA): TGTGCCAGCAGCCCGAGGGGACAGGGCAACGGCTACACCTTC.

This clonotype came up once. The rearrangement links TRBV5-1 to TRBJ2-1; D is possibly TRBD1 (6 bases). V was trimmed by 6 bases and J by 7 bases, leaving 17 bases between them. The CDR3 is 14 amino acids. Germline assignment: CDR1 SGHRS and CDR2 YFSETQ. The CDR3 sequence is CASNRDGTNNEQFF. The CDR3 nucleotides read TGCGCCAGCAACCGGGACGGGACAAATAATGAGCAGTTCTTC.

This chain joins TRBV4-3 and TRBJ2-1, with 13 bases that match TRBD2. The germline CDR1 and CDR2 sequences are LGHNA and YSLEER. J lost 8 bases, V lost 1 base, and 8 bases had no gene match. The CDR3 sequence is 17 residues long. CDR3 protein: CASSQAGLAGVNDEQFF. The CDR3 DNA reads TGCGCCAGCAGCCAAGCAGGACTAGCGGGGGTTAACGATGAGCAGTTCTTC.

This rearrangement joins TRBV30 to TRBJ1-5, with D tentatively TRBD1 (5 bases). The CDR3 totals 13 residues. V was shortened by 3 bases and J by 5 bases, with 11 bases between the two germline ends. In germline, CDR1 is GTSNPN, CDR2 SVGIG (reference sequence). CDR3: CAWSGQGYQPQHF. Here the CDR3 DNA reads TGTGCCTGGAGCGGGCAGGGATATCAGCCCCAGCATTTT.

The chain employs TRBV29-1 and TRBJ1-2, with a tentative D call TRBD1 (6 bases). CDR1 is SQVTM and CDR2 is ANQGSEA in the germline V gene. V was pared by 7 bases and J by 3 bases, with 12 bases between. The CDR3 length is 12 residues. CDR3 nucleotides: TGCAGCGCCGAACAGGGTGACTATGGCTACACCTTC. Amino acid sequence: CSAEQGDYGYTF.

V is TRBV6-5 and J is TRBJ2-1, with 13 bases identical to TRBD2. Trimming removed 6 bases from V and 9 bases from J; junction bases left unmatched: 5. Germline CDR1 reads MNHEY; CDR2 reads SVGAGI. This CDR3 has 14 amino acids. In nucleotides, the CDR3 is TGTGCCAGCAGGCCGGGACTAGCGGGGAGTGAGCAGTTCTTC. It specifies CASRPGLAGSEQFF.

The chain has TRBV15 and TRBJ2-3; tentatively, D is TRBD2 (6 bases). This CDR3 is built from 15 residues. From germline, CDR1 is LNHNV and CDR2 YYDKDF (reference sequence). V was clipped by 5 bases and J by 2 bases, with 14 bases between them. CDR3 sequence reads: CATSRLGDSTDTQYF. Here the CDR3 DNA reads TGTGCCACCAGCCGACTAGGGGACTCCACAGATACGCAGTATTTT.

V is TRBV20-1 and J is TRBJ1-5; the match to TRBD1 covers 9 bases. This CDR3 has 15 amino acids. J lost 2 bases, V lost 4 bases, and 6 bases had no gene match. Germline V gene lookup returns CDR1 DFQATT and CDR2 SNEGSKA (reference sequence). The CDR3 reads CSATQDRGRNQPQHF. DNA of the CDR3: TGCAGTGCTACCCAGGACAGGGGACGCAATCAGCCCCAGCATTTT.

The J gene is TRBJ2-5, the V gene TRBV4-2, with D tentatively TRBD2 (6 bases). The CDR3 covers 15 residues. Between the trimmed V and J ends, which lost 3 bases and 3 bases, there was a span of 14 bases. Looked up from germline, CDR1 is LGHNA and CDR2 is YNFKEQ. The chain's CDR3 is CASSQGTLTKETQYF. As DNA, the CDR3 is TGTGCCAGCAGCCAGGGGACTCTCACCAAAGAGACCCAGTACTTC.

The gene calls are TRBV24-1 and TRBJ2-1; 7 positions match TRBD2. This CDR3 is 15 amino acids long. The junction had 0 bases not matched to a gene; V was cut back by 2 bases and J by 0 bases. In germline, CDR1 is KGHDR, CDR2 SFDVKD. The CDR3 loop is CATSDWGGSYNEQFF. The CDR3 region has the DNA TGTGCCACCAGTGATTGGGGGGGCTCCTACAATGAGCAGTTCTTC.

This chain connects TRBV4-1 to TRBJ2-3; tentatively, D is TRBD2 (6 bases). V dropped 7 bases and J dropped 0 bases, with 14 bases sitting between them. This CDR3 has 15 amino acids. The V gene's germline CDR1 is MGHRA and CDR2 YSYEKL. CDR3 loop: CASTVRGTSTDTQYF. DNA for the CDR3: TGCGCCAGCACGGTGCGGGGAACTAGCACAGATACGCAGTATTTT.

The chain carries TRBV4-3 and TRBJ2-3; D may be TRBD2 (5 bases). Trimming took 2 bases from V and 9 from J, leaving 27 bases between them. In germline, CDR1 is LGHNA, CDR2 YSLEER. The CDR3 length is 18 residues. This chain's CDR3 is CASSQYPPAGGQAMTQYF. As DNA, the CDR3 is TGCGCCAGCAGCCAATATCCTCCCGCGGGCGGGCAAGCGATGACGCAGTATTTT.

The chain recombines TRBV29-1 with TRBJ2-5; D gene unclear. V was cut by 3 bases and J by 2 bases, with 7 bases left in between. Germline V gives CDR1 SQVTM, CDR2 ANQGSEA. This CDR3 has 12 amino acids. As DNA, the CDR3 is TGCAGCGTTGAGCTATCTCAAGAGACCCAGTACTTC. Protein: CSVELSQETQYF.

The chain uses TRBV15 and TRBJ2-7; D may be TRBD1 (6 bases). The V and J ends lost 0 bases and 7 bases respectively, with 13 bases between them. The germline V gene has CDR1 LNHNV and CDR2 YYDKDF (reference sequence). The length of the CDR3 is 14 residues. CDR3 protein: CATSRDQQGWEQYF. In nucleotides, the CDR3 is TGTGCCACCAGCAGAGATCAGCAGGGGTGGGAGCAGTACTTC.

The rearrangement links TRBV9 to TRBJ1-6, with unresolved D. Germline CDR1 SGDLS, CDR2 YYNGEE. V lost 0 bases and J 8 bases, leaving 6 bases between the germline ends. This CDR3 contains 13 residues. CDR3 residues: CASSVAGDSPLHF. The CDR3 nucleotides read TGTGCCAGCAGCGTAGCTGGGGATTCACCCCTCCACTTT.

The count of this clonotype is one. The chain carries TRBV20-1 and TRBJ2-3; 11 bases are a match to TRBD2. This CDR3 has 15 amino acids. The germline gives CDR1 DFQATT, CDR2 SNEGSKA (reference sequence). J was trimmed by 0 bases and V by 5 bases; bases with no gene match: 4. The CDR3: CSAPWTSGSTDTQYF. The CDR3 DNA follows: TGCAGTGCTCCCTGGACTAGCGGGAGCACAGATACGCAGTATTTT.

The gene calls are TRBV27 and TRBJ2-7; D unclear. The germline gives CDR1 MNHEY, CDR2 SMNVEV (reference sequence). The V end lost 4 bases, the J end lost 2 bases, and 9 bases lay between the germline ends. The CDR3 runs to 13 residues. The CDR3 coding sequence is TGTGCCAGCAGTTGGCCCGGCACCTACGAGCAGTACTTC. It translates to CASSWPGTYEQYF.

This chain connects TRBV20-1 to TRBJ2-3; a weak D match, TRBD2 (6 bases). Germline V gene lookup returns CDR1 DFQATT and CDR2 SNEGSKA (reference sequence). Trimming removed 3 bases from V and 6 bases from J, with 13 bases in between. This CDR3 has 13 residues. The CDR3, as DNA: TGCAGTGCTAGTAAGCGGGTGGGCGATACGCAGTATTTT. It specifies CSASKRVGDTQYF.

J is TRBJ2-1 and V is TRBV7-2; D is possibly TRBD2 (6 bases). The CDR3 contains 13 residues. Germline V gives CDR1 SGHTA, CDR2 FQGNSA. The V and J ends lost 8 bases and 3 bases respectively, with 11 bases between them. CDR3: CASRLDGYNEQFF. The CDR3 nucleotides are TGTGCCAGCCGACTAGATGGCTACAATGAGCAGTTCTTC.

The J gene is TRBJ2-3, the V gene TRBV20-1; a possible D gene is TRBD2 (6 bases). V lost 5 bases, J lost 5 bases, and 17 bases lay in between. Looked up from germline, CDR1 is DFQATT and CDR2 is SNEGSKA (reference sequence). The CDR3 consists of 14 residues. The CDR3 is CSAENPGLRDTQYF. Here the CDR3 DNA reads TGCAGTGCTGAAAACCCGGGACTGAGAGATACGCAGTATTTT.

The chain recombines TRBV20-1 with TRBJ2-6; D is ambiguous. The germline V gene has CDR1 DFQATT and CDR2 SNEGSKA (reference sequence). The ends were cut back, 6 bases at V and 2 bases at J, with 14 bases in the middle. The CDR3 contains 15 residues. The DNA of the CDR3 is TGCAGTGCCATTCACAGTGGGGCTGGGGCCAACGTCCTGACTTTC. Translating gives CSAIHSGAGANVLTF.

V and J are TRBV7-8 and TRBJ1-1; 9 bases agree with TRBD1. This CDR3 comprises 16 residues. Germline CDR1 is SGHVS and CDR2 is FQNEAQ. Trimming removed 1 base from V and 1 base from J; junction bases left unmatched: 4. The CDR3 nucleotides read TGTGCCAGCAGCTTAGACAGGGGGCAGGGGAACACTGAAGCTTTCTTT. The encoded protein is CASSLDRGQGNTEAFF.